This TCR beta chain was sequenced during a study of T cells in Graves' hyperthyroidism and ophthalmopathy. Study details: Before any treatment, at initial diagnosis, peripheral blood was collected.

Note on this clonotype: Its specificity is unknown.

Amplified TCR beta CDR3 regions came from RNA transcripts. With the HTBI primer set, the TCR CDR3 went through a first round of RT-PCR. Using its own MiXCR run on the multiplex PCR reads, TCRdb lists one record per CDR3 protein. The table includes around 500,000 distinct CDR3 sequences, about 22% detected once. The diagnoses drew upon clinical symptoms, serum thyroxine and TRAb, thyroid ultrasound and orbital computed tomography. Germline CDR1 is LNHDA and CDR2 is SQIVND (reference sequence). This CDR3 contains 14 residues. The V end was cut by 2 bases, the J end by 15 bases, with 20 bases between. Study-wide results and limits: A median 6.5 months before onset, the model predicted ophthalmopathy. Most clonotypes expanded in thyroid above 0.001 were likewise present in blood.

The sequenced material came from blood. The rearrangement links TRBV19 to TRBJ2-1; no reliable D call. The source is a woman in her 70s with Graves' ophthalmopathy. DNA of the CDR3: TGTGCCAGTAGTATATCGCCCTCGCCAGGTCCCCCGTTCTTC. Its protein is CASSISPSPGPPFF.